Following are 23 T cell receptor beta chains from one sample sequenced in a study of shared T cell receptors in the human thymus. TCRdb's copy holds only in-frame clones and misses some; the assay was immunoSEQ multiplex PCR. Of 650,000 to 950,000 clones detected, approximately 85% appear once; the ten largest clones hold more than 0.01%. This sample was shared with a second study, whose subject was human thymus T cells.

Material for sequencing was thymocytes. The receptors were sampled from a girl under two years old with a congenital heart defect.

This clone has just one count. The chain employs TRBV2 and TRBJ2-7, with 7 nucleotides matching TRBD1. J was trimmed by 6 bases and V by 6 bases; bases with no gene match: 5. There are 12 residues in the CDR3. Germline lookup yields CDR1 SNHLY and CDR2 FYNNEI. The CDR3: CASSRDRPEQYF. The DNA for the CDR3 is TGTGCCAGCAGCCGGGACAGACCCGAGCAGTACTTC. The complete variable domain, with remaining parts taken from reference TRBV2 and TRBJ2-7, reads EPEVTQTPSHQVTQMGQEVILRCVPISNHLYFYWYRQILGQKVEFLVSFYNNEISEKSEIFDDQFSVERPDGSNFTLKIRSTKLEDSAMYFCASSRDRPEQYFGPGTRLTVT.

J is TRBJ2-7 and V is TRBV27; 7 bases match TRBD1. Germline V gene sequence: CDR1 MNHEY, CDR2 SMNVEV (reference sequence). The CDR3 is made up of 15 amino acids. The ends lost 6 bases at V and 2 bases at J; junction bases unmatched: 10. The CDR3 region has the DNA TGTGCCAGCAGGATGGGTTGGGACAGCCCCTACGAGCAGTACTTC. Its translation: CASRMGWDSPYEQYF.

The V call is TRBV18, the J call TRBJ2-5; 9 positions agree with TRBD2. With V trimmed by 6 bases and J by 3 bases, 8 bases remained unmatched. Per germline, CDR1 KGHSH and CDR2 LQKENI. This CDR3 spans 15 amino acids. The CDR3 DNA reads as TGTGCCAGCTCCCCGACGGGACTAGCAGAAGAGACCCAGTACTTC. Translation: CASSPTGLAEETQYF.

V is TRBV27 and J is TRBJ1-6, with D unclear. Trimming removed 9 bases at V and 6 bases at J, with 12 bases between. This CDR3 has 13 residues. Germline V lookup: CDR1 MNHEY, CDR2 SMNVEV (reference sequence). CDR3 sequence (DNA): TGTGCCAGTCGAAGACAAGCTAATTCACCCCTCCACTTT. The encoded protein is CASRRQANSPLHF.

The gene calls are TRBV7-6 and TRBJ2-1; 8 bases are a match to TRBD2. The V segment lost 3 bases and the J segment 4 bases; nucleotides outside the gene matches: 5. Looked up from germline, CDR1 is SGHVS and CDR2 is FNYEAQ. The CDR3 sequence is 15 residues long. The CDR3 DNA sequence: TGTGCCAGCAGCTTTTGGCTAGCGGGTTACAATGAGCAGTTCTTC. Its protein product is CASSFWLAGYNEQFF. Variable domain in full (rest from reference TRBV7-6 and TRBJ2-1): GAGVSQSPRYKVTKRGQDVALRCDPISGHVSLYWYRQALGQGPEFLTYFNYEAQQDKSGLPNDRFSAERPEGSISTLTIQRTEQRDSAMYRCASSFWLAGYNEQFFGPGTRLTVL.

This chain links TRBV4-1 with TRBJ1-1; D call uncertain. This CDR3 has 15 residues. V was cut by 3 bases and J by 1 base, with 12 bases left in between. Germline V lookup: CDR1 MGHRA, CDR2 YSYEKL. The DNA of the CDR3 is TGCGCCAGCAGCCATGGAGCCAACTCGAACACTGAAGCTTTCTTT. This encodes CASSHGANSNTEAFF.

The chain recombines TRBV5-1 with TRBJ2-7, with D maybe TRBD1 (5 bases). V was trimmed by 2 bases and J by 4 bases, leaving 19 bases between them. CDR3 length equals 16 residues. Germline V gene lookup returns CDR1 SGHRS and CDR2 YFSETQ. The CDR3 reads CASSFMTAIEPYEQYF. DNA of the CDR3: TGCGCCAGCAGCTTTATGACAGCAATAGAACCGTACGAGCAGTACTTC.

This clone was counted a few times. The chain links TRBV20-1 to TRBJ1-5; D remains ambiguous. Trimming shortened V by 3 bases and J by 10 bases, and 10 bases separated the two germline ends. In germline, CDR1 is DFQATT, CDR2 SNEGSKA (reference sequence). The CDR3 length is 11 residues. This chain's CDR3 is CSASNRGPQHF. As DNA, the CDR3 is TGCAGTGCTAGTAACCGGGGTCCCCAGCATTTT.

The chain couples TRBV7-8 to TRBJ1-1, with 8 bases lining up with TRBD1. CDR1 and CDR2 (germline): SGHVS, FQNEAQ. After removal of 5 bases from V and 1 base from J, the junction contained 9 bases not matched to a gene. The CDR3 is made up of 16 amino acids. The DNA of the CDR3 is TGTGCCAGCAGCCCACCCTTACAGGGGGGGAACACTGAAGCTTTCTTT. Protein product: CASSPPLQGGNTEAFF.

This clone has just one count. The chain has TRBV21-1 and TRBJ2-4; the table gives TRBD2 as D, unverified against the DNA. TRBV21-1 is labeled a pseudogene. The CDR3 consists of 14 residues. The CDR3: CASSLRAAKNIQYF. DNA for the CDR3: TGTGCCAGCAGTTTGCGGGCGGCCAAAAACATTCAGTACTTC.

This clone was recorded a few times. V and J are TRBV6-6 and TRBJ2-7; perhaps TRBD1 as D (5 bases). This CDR3 comprises 16 residues. Germline V lookup: CDR1 MNHNY, CDR2 SVGAGI (reference sequence). The V and J ends lost 3 bases and 2 bases respectively, with 17 bases between them. The CDR3 loop reads CASSYIVGAWPYEQYF. The DNA for the CDR3 is TGTGCCAGCAGTTATATAGTTGGGGCATGGCCCTACGAGCAGTACTTC.

This chain connects TRBV13 to TRBJ1-1; D gene unclear. The CDR3 spans 15 residues. V was clipped by 0 bases and J by 5 bases, with 13 bases between them. CDR1 is PRHDT and CDR2 is FYEKMQ in the germline V gene (reference sequence). CDR3: CASSLGGLLRTEAFF. The DNA for the CDR3 is TGTGCCAGCAGCTTAGGAGGACTCCTGAGGACTGAAGCTTTCTTT.

The V gene is TRBV27, the J gene TRBJ1-2; 7 bases match TRBD1. J gave up 2 bases and V 4 bases, and 7 bases lay outside the gene matches. The germline V gene encodes CDR1 MNHEY and CDR2 SMNVEV (reference sequence). This CDR3 contains 15 residues. In DNA form, the CDR3 reads TGTGCCAGCAGTTCGACAGGGAAGGAGAACTATGGCTACACCTTC. It encodes CASSSTGKENYGYTF.

CDR3 amino acids: CASSLGWTSGGERLFF. CDR3 nucleotide sequence: TGTGCCAGCAGCTTAGGATGGACTAGCGGGGGAGAACGGCTGTTCTTC. The genes are TRBV7-2 and TRBJ2-1; 13 bases fit TRBD2. CDR3 length: 16 residues. Germline V gene sequence: CDR1 SGHTA, CDR2 FQGNSA. The J segment lost 15 bases and the V segment lost 1 base, leaving 12 bases of the junction unmatched.

The rearrangement uses TRBV7-7 and TRBJ2-5; the match to TRBD2 covers 10 bases. The length of the CDR3 is 13 residues. Germline V gene data show CDR1 as SSHAT and CDR2 as FNYEAQ (reference sequence). Germline trimming cut 5 bases from V and 9 bases from J; bases unmatched to any gene: 6. The CDR3 protein is CASSLLAGLAQYF. CDR3 bases: TGTGCCAGCAGCCTACTAGCGGGGTTGGCCCAGTACTTC.

The V and J genes are TRBV29-1 and TRBJ1-3; 9 bases align to TRBD1. The J segment lost 5 bases and the V segment lost 5 bases, leaving 4 bases of the junction unmatched. This CDR3 has 13 residues. CDR1 is SQVTM and CDR2 is ANQGSEA in the germline V gene. The CDR3 loop is CSVFGQGRNTIYF. CDR3 nucleotide sequence: TGCAGCGTTTTTGGACAGGGGAGAAACACCATATATTTT.

This chain uses TRBV6-1 with TRBJ2-7; no clear D. The V and J ends lost 2 bases and 3 bases respectively, with 20 bases between them. The germline CDR1 and CDR2 sequences are MNHNS and SASEGT. The CDR3 consists of 17 residues. The CDR3 is CASSEPRDLKHLYEQYF. The DNA of the CDR3 is TGTGCCAGCAGTGAACCTCGTGACTTGAAACACCTCTACGAGCAGTACTTC.

The V call is TRBV4-3, the J call TRBJ2-1; 13 nucleotides line up with TRBD2. Germline CDR1 and CDR2: LGHNA and YSLEER. This CDR3 is 19 amino acids long. Trimming cost V 1 base and J 5 bases; bases outside gene matches: 11. The CDR3 sequence is CASSQARTSGGPPHNEQFF. The CDR3, as DNA: TGCGCCAGCAGCCAAGCCCGGACTAGCGGGGGCCCTCCTCACAATGAGCAGTTCTTC.

The rearrangement links TRBV7-6 to TRBJ1-3, with no clear D. The V end lost 2 bases, the J end lost 1 base, and 9 bases lay between the germline ends. The CDR3 runs 15 residues. Germline V lookup: CDR1 SGHVS, CDR2 FNYEAQ. For the CDR3, the DNA is TGTGCCAGCAGCTTACTTTCGGTGTCTGGAAACACCATATATTTT. It specifies CASSLLSVSGNTIYF. Full variable domain (missing parts from reference TRBV7-6 and TRBJ1-3): GAGVSQSPRYKVTKRGQDVALRCDPISGHVSLYWYRQALGQGPEFLTYFNYEAQQDKSGLPNDRFSAERPEGSISTLTIQRTEQRDSAMYRCASSLLSVSGNTIYFGEGSWLTVV.

This sequence joins TRBV27 and TRBJ2-1, with no clear D. The V end lost 6 bases, the J end lost 1 base, and 13 bases lay between the germline ends. CDR1 is MNHEY and CDR2 is SMNVEV in the germline V gene (reference sequence). The CDR3 loop spans 15 amino acids. CDR3 sequence (DNA): TGTGCCAGCAGCTCCGGTAGCACGTCCTACAATGAGCAGTTCTTC. It encodes CASSSGSTSYNEQFF.

CDR3 DNA: TGTGCCAGCAGTGAGGACAGGGGGTTGGGGAACACCGGGGAGCTGTTTTTT. Translated: CASSEDRGLGNTGELFF. J is TRBJ2-2 and V is TRBV2; 10 bases are shared with TRBD1. The junction had 5 bases not matched to a gene; V was cut back by 3 bases and J by 1 base. Germline-derived CDR1 and CDR2 are SNHLY and FYNNEI. The CDR3 is made up of 17 amino acids.

The gene calls are TRBV5-1 and TRBJ2-7; maybe TRBD1 (6 bases). The germline gives CDR1 SGHRS, CDR2 YFSETQ. Trimming pared 1 base from V and 1 base from J, leaving 12 bases between. There are 15 residues in the CDR3. The CDR3 nucleotides read TGCGCCAGCAGCTTGCGGGTAGGGACATCCTACGAGCAGTACTTC. This sequence encodes CASSLRVGTSYEQYF. Using reference TRBV5-1 and TRBJ2-7 for the parts outside the CDR3, the full variable domain is KAGVTQTPRYLIKTRGQQVTLSCSPISGHRSVSWYQQTPGQGLQFLFEYFSETQRNKGNFPGRFSGRQFSNSRSEMNVSTLELGDSALYLCASSLRVGTSYEQYFGPGTRLTVT.

V gene TRBV4-1 combines with J gene TRBJ1-2; possible D gene TRBD1, 5 bases. The CDR3 runs 17 residues. Germline CDR1 MGHRA, CDR2 YSYEKL. With 0 bases removed from V and 8 bases from J, the gap between germline ends came to 22 bases. The CDR3 here is CASSQELKRVGAEGYTF. For the CDR3, the DNA is TGCGCCAGCAGCCAAGAACTGAAGAGAGTAGGGGCGGAAGGCTACACCTTC.